This T cell receptor beta chain is drawn from a study of blood T cell repertoires in COVID-19. Turning to the study itself: In each case, the material was cDNA or gDNA derived from T cells, B-cell-depleted T cells, or PBMCs.

Germline CDR1 reads MDHEN; CDR2 reads SYDVKM. The V gene end was trimmed by 7 bases and the J gene end by 3 bases; junction bases not matched to a gene: 1. The CDR3 is 13 residues long. Libraries were prepared by immunoSEQ multiplex PCR; TCRdb keeps only in-frame clonotypes and omits some of them. In the table there are around 86,000 clones, around 87% of which are singletons. This clonotype was obtained from a human donor with acute or convalescent COVID-19. The donor label of this sample is uncertain. This chain links TRBV28 with TRBJ2-3; 10 bases are shared with TRBD1. Sequencing input: peripheral blood. In DNA form, the CDR3 reads TGTGCCAGCATGGGACAGGGGACAGATACGCAGTATTTT. As protein: CASMGQGTDTQYF.